This T cell receptor (beta chain) was obtained from a study of blood T cell repertoires in COVID-19. The wider study: Some COVID-19 samples were acute and others convalescent; all came from the United States, Italy and Spain. The analysed material was cDNA or gDNA that came from T cells, B-cell-depleted T cells, or PBMCs.

Authors' processing steps: Amplification with reference gene primers provided the estimates of nucleated cell counts. Method: immunoSEQ multiplex PCR; TCRdb's copy keeps in-frame clones and lacks some. V, J and clone size reflect that table, while D and trimming were determined from the DNA. The table has 55,000 to 80,000 clones, around 83% seen once. This sequence was found in a human donor in a cohort sampled during active COVID-19. Source material: peripheral blood.

The CDR3 DNA reads TGCGCCAGCAGTGAGTCGGCTAAAGGATTCGGGACGCAGTATTTT. Protein product: CASSESAKGFGTQYF. The chain is built from TRBV10-1 and TRBJ2-3; D remains unclear. The germline V gene has CDR1 WNHNN and CDR2 SYGVQD (reference sequence). CDR3 length equals 15 residues. Between the trimmed V and J ends, which lost 0 bases and 9 bases, there was a span of 16 bases.